The text below deals with one TCR beta chain. RNA, at about 0.45 to 1 ug, was reverse transcribed with random hexamers. Using its own MiXCR run on the immunoSEQ multiplex PCR reads, TCRdb lists one record per CDR3 protein. The sample carries roughly 60,000 distinct CDR3 sequences, around 94% recorded once. The CDR3 sequence is 15 residues long. Deletions cut 4 bases from V and 3 bases from J, with 15 bases between. Germline V gene lookup returns CDR1 MGHRA and CDR2 YSYEKL. These data are taken from a study of CD8 T cells in Susac syndrome. This sequence joins TRBV4-1 and TRBJ1-2; no clear D. Input material: CD8+ T cells from PBMCs. This receptor was taken from a human donor in good health. This CDR3 reads CASSRQPGEDYGYTF. In DNA, the CDR3 is TGCGCCAGCAGCCGCCAGCCGGGCGAGGACTATGGCTACACCTTC.